The TCR beta chain described here comes from a study of shared clonotypes between healthy human individuals. Overall study context: Each donor had three CD4 naive, three CD4 memory, two CD8 naive and one CD8 memory plate.

V was pared by 2 bases and J by 2 bases, with 10 bases between. Germline V gene lookup returns CDR1 GTSNPN and CDR2 SVGIG (reference sequence). The CDR3 runs 13 residues. As regards this clone: Its target is not known.

The naive CD8 population came from CD45RO-negative cells selected for CCR7, without terminally differentiated effector memory CD45RA+ cells. It was at deep level that the assay was run. The sorted-subset replicate PCRs were given about 210 ng DNA, which is 31,000 or so T cell genomes. Sequencing used immunoSEQ multiplex PCR; TCRdb keeps in-frame clones, though not all of them. The table includes hundreds of thousands of clones, approximately 96% detected once. Overall study results and limits: Apart from blood, nothing was sampled; tissue repertoires likely differ.

Sequencing was performed on naive CD8+ T cells sorted from blood. This sequence originates from a woman between 25 and 40 years old in good health. V and J are TRBV30 and TRBJ2-7, with a possible D match to TRBD1 (5 bases). CDR3 sequence (DNA): TGTGCCTGGAGTTTGGACACAGCCTACGAGCAGTACTTC. Translation gives CAWSLDTAYEQYF.